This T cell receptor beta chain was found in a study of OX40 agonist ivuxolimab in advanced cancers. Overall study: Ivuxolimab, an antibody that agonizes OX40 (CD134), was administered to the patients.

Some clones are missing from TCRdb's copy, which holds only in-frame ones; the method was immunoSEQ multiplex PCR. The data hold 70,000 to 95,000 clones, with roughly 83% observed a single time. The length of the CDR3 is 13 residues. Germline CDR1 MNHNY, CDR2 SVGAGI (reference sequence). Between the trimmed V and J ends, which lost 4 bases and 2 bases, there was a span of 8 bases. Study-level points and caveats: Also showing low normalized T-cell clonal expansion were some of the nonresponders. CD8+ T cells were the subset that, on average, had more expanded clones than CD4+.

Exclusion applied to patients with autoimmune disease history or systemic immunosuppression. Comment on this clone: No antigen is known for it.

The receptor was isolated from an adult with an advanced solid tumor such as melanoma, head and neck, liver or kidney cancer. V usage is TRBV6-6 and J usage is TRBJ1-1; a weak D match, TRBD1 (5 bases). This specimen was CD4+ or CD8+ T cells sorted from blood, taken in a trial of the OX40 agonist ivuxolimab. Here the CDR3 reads CASSWGINTEAFF. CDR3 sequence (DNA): TGTGCCAGCAGTTGGGGCATCAACACTGAAGCTTTCTTT.